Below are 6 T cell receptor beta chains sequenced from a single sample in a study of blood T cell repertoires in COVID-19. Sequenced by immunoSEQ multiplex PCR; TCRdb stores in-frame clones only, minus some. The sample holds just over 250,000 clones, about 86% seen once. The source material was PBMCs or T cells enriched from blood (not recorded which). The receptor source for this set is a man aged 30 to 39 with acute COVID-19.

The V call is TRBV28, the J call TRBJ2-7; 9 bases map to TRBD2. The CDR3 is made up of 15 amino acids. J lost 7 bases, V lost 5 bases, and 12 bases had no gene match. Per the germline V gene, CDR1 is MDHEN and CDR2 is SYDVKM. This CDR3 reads CASSPSGTRAREQYV. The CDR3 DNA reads TGTGCCAGCAGTCCTAGCGGGACGCGGGCGAGGGAGCAGTACGTC.

The chain's CDR3 is CASSLTPTGTGHGEQYV. Here the CDR3 DNA reads TGTGCCAGCAGCTTAACCCCTACAGGGACGGGGCACGGAGAGCAGTACGTC. V and J are TRBV7-2 and TRBJ2-7, with a tentative D call TRBD1 (6 bases). This CDR3 region has 17 residues. Trimming left V 2 bases short and J 7 bases short, with 24 bases between. Germline CDR1 SGHTA, CDR2 FQGNSA.

The CDR3 loop is CASMGGGDSVSGNTIYF. Written as DNA, the CDR3 is TGTGCCAGCATGGGGGGAGGGGATTCAGTCTCTGGAAACACCATATATTTT. The V and J genes are TRBV28 and TRBJ1-3; D is perhaps TRBD1 (5 bases). The CDR3 loop spans 17 amino acids. Trimming left V 7 bases short and J 0 bases short, with 19 bases between. CDR1 and CDR2 (germline): MDHEN, SYDVKM. Supplemented by reference TRBV28 and TRBJ1-3, the full variable domain reads DVKVTQSSRYLVKRTGEKVFLECVQDMDHENMFWYRQDPGLGLRLIYFSYDVKMKEKGDIPEGYSVSREKKERFSLILESASTNQTSMYLCASMGGGDSVSGNTIYFGEGSWLTVV.

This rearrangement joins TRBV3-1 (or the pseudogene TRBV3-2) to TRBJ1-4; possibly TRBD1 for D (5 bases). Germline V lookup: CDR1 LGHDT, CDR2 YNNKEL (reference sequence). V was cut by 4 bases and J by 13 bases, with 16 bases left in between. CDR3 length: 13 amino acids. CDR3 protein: CASSPLGGGGLFF. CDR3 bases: TGTGCCAGCAGCCCTCTGGGAGGTGGGGGACTGTTTTTT.

CDR3 region: CAAGRLGLAGGSSYNEQFF. CDR3 nucleotides: TGTGCCGCCGGCAGACTGGGACTAGCGGGGGGAAGCTCCTACAATGAGCAGTTCTTC. The J gene is TRBJ2-1, the V gene TRBV3-1 (or the pseudogene TRBV3-2); 15 bases align to TRBD2. The CDR3 length is 19 residues. Trimming removed 11 bases from V and 0 bases from J; junction bases left unmatched: 14. Looked up from germline, CDR1 is LGHDT and CDR2 is YNNKEL (reference sequence).

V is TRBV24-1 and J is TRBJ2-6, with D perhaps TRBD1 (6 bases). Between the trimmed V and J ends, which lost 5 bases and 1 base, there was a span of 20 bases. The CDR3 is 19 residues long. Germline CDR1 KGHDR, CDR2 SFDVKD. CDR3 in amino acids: CATSGITGTSKSGANVLTF. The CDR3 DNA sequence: TGTGCCACCAGTGGCATAACAGGGACGTCTAAGTCTGGGGCCAACGTCCTGACTTTC.